Each of the 28 T cell receptor beta chains below was sequenced from the same sample in a study of shared clonotypes between healthy human individuals (dated by TCRdb to the early 2020s). The library relied on the immunoSEQ multiplex PCR assay. Not all clones reach the TCRdb copy of this immuneACCESS table, which keeps in-frame sequences only. Checked studies attribute under half of the gap to unresolved V genes and leave the rest unexplained. Recorded for this sample are roughly 680,000 clones; about two thirds of them occurred a single time. Of the sample, approximately 2% is held by the ten largest clones. The sequencing sample was made of memory CD4+ T cells sorted from blood. Read against the paper, the sample's cell subset or site label means: CD45RA-negative fraction. The receptors were sampled from a woman in her thirties in good health.

The chain recombines TRBV5-1 with TRBJ1-1; 8 nucleotides match TRBD1. Per the germline V gene, CDR1 is SGHRS and CDR2 is YFSETQ. This CDR3 spans 16 amino acids. Trimming cost V 1 base and J 3 bases; bases outside gene matches: 8. DNA of the CDR3: TGCGCCAGCAGCTTGCGAACCGGACAGGGTTACACTGAAGCTTTCTTT. Encoded protein: CASSLRTGQGYTEAFF.

This chain connects TRBV5-4 to TRBJ2-7; 15 bases map to TRBD2. The length of the CDR3 is 18 residues. V lost 3 bases, J lost 4 bases, and 11 bases stayed unmatched. The germline V gene has CDR1 SGHNT and CDR2 YYREEE (reference sequence). CDR3 sequence (DNA): TGTGCCAGCAGCTCCGGTGGACTAGCGGGAGGGTCTTGGTACGAGCAGTACTTC. Protein: CASSSGGLAGGSWYEQYF.

The rearrangement links TRBV4-1 to TRBJ2-5; 7 bases fit TRBD2. Trimming removed 1 base from V and 2 bases from J; junction bases left unmatched: 10. This CDR3 contains 17 residues. Per the germline V gene, CDR1 is MGHRA and CDR2 is YSYEKL. The DNA for the CDR3 is TGCGCCAGCAGCCAAGGAGGGGCTAGCGGATTTCAAGAGACCCAGTACTTC. Translating gives CASSQGGASGFQETQYF.

V and J are TRBV6-1 and TRBJ2-1, with TRBD2 as a possible D gene (6 bases). V shed 3 bases and J shed 1 base, with 13 bases lying between them. This CDR3 has 16 residues. Per germline, CDR1 MNHNS and CDR2 SASEGT. The CDR3 DNA is TGTGCCAGCAGTGACGAGCGGGTCATATCCTACAATGAGCAGTTCTTC. As protein: CASSDERVISYNEQFF.

This clone has just a few counts. The chain joins TRBV10-1 to TRBJ2-1; no clear D. V gave up 3 bases and J gave up 5 bases, with 11 bases separating them. CDR3 length: 14 residues. CDR1 is WNHNN and CDR2 is SYGVQD in the germline V gene (reference sequence). The DNA for the CDR3 is TGCGCCAGCAGTGATGTCCCCCCAGACAATGAGCAGTTCTTC. Translation: CASSDVPPDNEQFF.

The rearrangement joins TRBV11-2 to TRBJ2-6, with unresolved D. The V gene's germline CDR1 is SGHAT and CDR2 FQNNGV. The CDR3 is 14 amino acids. V shed 5 bases and J shed 4 bases, with 9 bases lying between them. The CDR3 bases are TGTGCCAGCAGCCGGACGACCGGGGCCAACGTCCTGACTTTC. This gives the protein CASSRTTGANVLTF. Based on the CDR3 plus reference TRBV11-2 and TRBJ2-6, the full variable domain is EAGVAQSPRYKIIEKRQSVAFWCNPISGHATLYWYQQILGQGPKLLIQFQNNGVVDDSQLPKDRFSAERLKGVDSTLKIQPAKLEDSAVYLCASSRTTGANVLTFGAGSRLTVL.

This clone was seen a few times. V is TRBV28 and J is TRBJ2-3; 11 positions agree with TRBD2. The V gene end was trimmed by 8 bases and the J gene end by 5 bases; junction bases not matched to a gene: 9. Germline V gene lookup returns CDR1 MDHEN and CDR2 SYDVKM. The CDR3 contains 15 residues. CDR3 in DNA: TGTGCCAGCGGGTCTAGCGGGAGGTTGATAGATACGCAGTATTTT. This translates into CASGSSGRLIDTQYF.

The chain is built from TRBV10-3 and TRBJ2-7; TRBD1 agrees at 9 bases. The CDR3 is 14 residues long. The J segment lost 6 bases and the V segment lost 4 bases, leaving 7 bases of the junction unmatched. Germline CDR1 and CDR2: ENHRY and SYGVKD. In nucleotides, the CDR3 is TGTGCCATCAGTGGCGGGACAGGGCTTGTCGAGCAGTACTTC. It yields the protein CAISGGTGLVEQYF.

This chain joins TRBV19 and TRBJ1-1; D perhaps matches TRBD1 (5 bases). The CDR3 sequence is 13 residues long. Looked up from germline, CDR1 is LNHDA and CDR2 is SQIVND (reference sequence). Trimming shortened V by 10 bases and J by 6 bases, and 18 bases separated the two germline ends. CDR3 bases: TGTGCCATTTCCAGGGAGCTCGGCTCTGAAGCTTTCTTT. Translating gives CAISRELGSEAFF.

V usage is TRBV18 and J usage is TRBJ1-2; TRBD1 aligns across 9 bases. The germline V gene has CDR1 KGHSH and CDR2 LQKENI. The CDR3 sequence is 15 residues long. After removal of 0 bases from V and 7 bases from J, the junction contained 6 bases not matched to a gene. In nucleotides, the CDR3 is TGTGCCAGCTCACCACCGGGACAGGGTTTTTCTGGCTACACCTTC. Translated: CASSPPGQGFSGYTF.

This sequence joins TRBV6-6 and TRBJ2-3; no reliable D call. This CDR3 is built from 12 residues. Trimming shortened V by 6 bases and J by 5 bases, and 9 bases separated the two germline ends. Per germline, CDR1 MNHNY and CDR2 SVGAGI (reference sequence). The CDR3 coding sequence is TGTGCCAGCAGCCCTCTAGGAGATACGCAGTATTTT. Translated, it gives CASSPLGDTQYF.

The chain has TRBV2 and TRBJ2-5; 8 bases align to TRBD1. Germline V gene lookup returns CDR1 SNHLY and CDR2 FYNNEI. There are 17 residues in the CDR3. V shed 2 bases and J 2 bases; nucleotides not matched to a gene: 10. The CDR3 DNA follows: TGTGCCAGCAGTGAACAGTATGGAACAGGGGGGCAAGAGACCCAGTACTTC. It translates to CASSEQYGTGGQETQYF.

The chain combines TRBV5-1 with TRBJ2-7; TRBD1 matches 8 bases. Germline CDR1 is SGHRS and CDR2 is YFSETQ. J was trimmed by 2 bases and V by 4 bases; bases with no gene match: 5. This CDR3 spans 14 amino acids. CDR3: CASSAGQVTYEQYF. CDR3 nucleotides: TGCGCCAGCAGCGCGGGACAGGTAACCTACGAGCAGTACTTC.

This chain uses TRBV5-4 with TRBJ2-7; D uncertain. Germline loops: CDR1 SGHNT, CDR2 YYREEE (reference sequence). Trimming shortened V by 0 bases and J by 0 bases, and 10 bases separated the two germline ends. This CDR3 has 15 amino acids. The DNA of the CDR3 is TGTGCCAGCAGCTTGGGTGGCGATAGCTCCTACGAGCAGTACTTC. It yields the protein CASSLGGDSSYEQYF. The variable domain in full, completed from reference TRBV5-4 and TRBJ2-7, reads ETGVTQSPTHLIKTRGQQVTLRCSSQSGHNTVSWYQQALGQGPQFIFQYYREEENGRGNFPPRFSGLQFPNYSSELNVNALELDDSALYLCASSLGGDSSYEQYFGPGTRLTVT.

The CDR3 DNA reads TGTGCCAGCAGACCGAGACAGAGAAGTAACACTGAAGCTTTCTTT. Protein product: CASRPRQRSNTEAFF. This chain links TRBV2 with TRBJ1-1; possibly TRBD1 for D (5 bases). V lost 6 bases, J lost 2 bases, and 16 bases lay in between. CDR1 SNHLY and CDR2 FYNNEI come from the germline V gene. The CDR3 runs 15 residues.

This sequence joins TRBV29-1 and TRBJ1-2; TRBD1 aligns across 7 bases. Per the germline V gene, CDR1 is SQVTM and CDR2 is ANQGSEA. Unmatched junction bases numbered 6, after V lost 5 bases and J lost 3 bases. This CDR3 comprises 13 residues. CDR3 residues: CSVTQGTDYGYTF. The CDR3 coding sequence is TGCAGCGTTACACAGGGGACGGACTATGGCTACACCTTC. The complete variable domain, with remaining parts taken from reference TRBV29-1 and TRBJ1-2, reads SAVISQKPSRDICQRGTSLTIQCQVDSQVTMMFWYRQQPGQSLTLIATANQGSEATYESGFVIDKFPISRPNLTFSTLTVSNMSPEDSSIYLCSVTQGTDYGYTFGSGTRLTVV.

This clone was recorded a few times. The chain employs TRBV28 and TRBJ1-5, with D perhaps TRBD1 (6 bases). The CDR3 runs 12 residues. Trimming left V 4 bases short and J 11 bases short, with 12 bases between. The germline gives CDR1 MDHEN, CDR2 SYDVKM. The CDR3 loop is CASSSSRQAQHF. The CDR3 DNA reads as TGTGCCAGCAGTTCCTCCCGACAGGCCCAGCATTTT.

J is TRBJ2-7 and V is TRBV11-2, with TRBD2 matching over 7 bases. This CDR3 has 18 residues. Losses at the gene ends were 3 bases for V and 6 bases for J; bases not matched to a gene: 20. The V gene's germline CDR1 is SGHAT and CDR2 FQNNGV. The CDR3 DNA follows: TGTGCCAGCAGCTTCGGATCCGCCGGGTCGCGGGAGAAGGGCGAGCAGTACTTC. This codes for CASSFGSAGSREKGEQYF.

The chain couples TRBV30 to TRBJ2-2; D remains unclear. The CDR3 is 15 residues long. CDR1 and CDR2 from the germline V gene are GTSNPN and SVGIG (reference sequence). V dropped 0 bases and J dropped 6 bases, with 14 bases sitting between them. CDR3 nucleotide sequence: TGTGCCTGGAGTGTAAGTTTCGCCCGCGCCGGGGAGCTGTTTTTT. It codes for CAWSVSFARAGELFF.

At least ten counts were recorded for this clone. The J gene is TRBJ2-3, the V gene TRBV25-1; TRBD1 matches 10 bases. The CDR3 spans 17 residues. Per the germline V gene, CDR1 is MGHDK and CDR2 is SYGVNS. Trimming at V came to 8 bases and at J to 0 bases, leaving 11 bases not matched to a gene. The CDR3 nucleotides read TGTGCCAGCTCCGGACAGGGGGTTAGGGGAAGCACAGATACGCAGTATTTT. Protein product: CASSGQGVRGSTDTQYF.

This clone has only a few counts. The chain links TRBV12-5 to TRBJ2-2, with 9 bases matching TRBD2. CDR3 length: 16 residues. The V and J ends lost 6 bases and 2 bases, in that order; junction bases with no gene match: 7. Per the germline V gene, CDR1 is LGHNT and CDR2 is FRNRAP. The CDR3 protein is CASGSGLAGNTGELFF. CDR3 in DNA: TGTGCTAGTGGCAGCGGGCTAGCGGGAAACACCGGGGAGCTGTTTTTT.

This clone was seen many times. The rearrangement links TRBV29-1 to TRBJ2-4, with D unresolved. V was cut by 3 bases and J by 7 bases, with 10 bases left in between. The CDR3 sequence is 12 residues long. CDR1 and CDR2 (germline): SQVTM, ANQGSEA. The CDR3 sequence: CSVERLGNIQYF. The CDR3 nucleotides read TGCAGCGTTGAGCGACTTGGGAACATTCAGTACTTC. Full variable domain (outside the CDR3, taken from reference TRBV29-1 and TRBJ2-4): SAVISQKPSRDICQRGTSLTIQCQVDSQVTMMFWYRQQPGQSLTLIATANQGSEATYESGFVIDKFPISRPNLTFSTLTVSNMSPEDSSIYLCSVERLGNIQYFGAGTRLSVL.

The CDR3 DNA follows: TGTGCCAGTAGTTCGACTAGCCGAACCTACGAGCAGTACTTC. This encodes CASSSTSRTYEQYF. The chain recombines TRBV19 with TRBJ2-7; the match to TRBD2 covers 7 bases. The CDR3 runs to 14 residues. CDR1 is LNHDA and CDR2 is SQIVND in the germline V gene (reference sequence). The V gene end was trimmed by 5 bases and the J gene end by 2 bases; junction bases not matched to a gene: 6. The full variable domain, completed using reference TRBV19 and TRBJ2-7, is DGGITQSPKYLFRKEGQNVTLSCEQNLNHDAMYWYRQDPGQGLRLIYYSQIVNDFQKGDIAEGYSVSREKKESFPLTVTSAQKNPTAFYLCASSSTSRTYEQYFGPGTRLTVT.

Ten or more counts support this clone. The chain uses TRBV9 and TRBJ2-1; TRBD2 aligns across 15 bases. Per the germline V gene, CDR1 is SGDLS and CDR2 is YYNGEE. The CDR3 loop spans 20 amino acids. Trimming took 3 bases from V and 2 from J; bases not matched to a gene: 12. The CDR3 protein is CASSARGTSGRTGAYNEQFF. Written as DNA, the CDR3 is TGTGCCAGCAGCGCTCGAGGGACTAGCGGGAGGACAGGGGCCTACAATGAGCAGTTCTTC.

V is TRBV2 and J is TRBJ2-3; no clear D gene. Trimming shortened V by 6 bases and J by 3 bases, and 10 bases separated the two germline ends. CDR1 is SNHLY, CDR2 FYNNEI, per germline. The CDR3 is made up of 13 amino acids. Written as DNA, the CDR3 is TGTGCCAGCAGGTATCAAGAAACAGATACGCAGTATTTT. Protein: CASRYQETDTQYF.

The chain has TRBV2 and TRBJ1-1; D is perhaps TRBD1 (5 bases). V lost 6 bases, J lost 2 bases, and 16 bases lay in between. Germline CDR1 and CDR2: SNHLY and FYNNEI. This CDR3 has 15 residues. CDR3 sequence (DNA): TGTGCCAGCAGGAAATCCGGGACGGATAACACTGAAGCTTTCTTT. It encodes CASRKSGTDNTEAFF.

The chain joins TRBV4-1 to TRBJ2-7, with D unclear. Looked up from germline, CDR1 is MGHRA and CDR2 is YSYEKL. The CDR3 has 15 residues. V was cut by 0 bases and J by 6 bases, with 15 bases left in between. The CDR3 spells CASSQDIGQAGEQYF. As DNA, the CDR3 is TGCGCCAGCAGCCAAGATATTGGCCAGGCTGGCGAGCAGTACTTC.

This clone has only a few counts. The same CDR3 can be traced to other DNA sequences in this sample. The rearrangement links TRBV7-8 to TRBJ2-7; no reliable D call. CDR3 length: 14 amino acids. Germline assignment: CDR1 SGHVS and CDR2 FQNEAQ. Trimming pared 1 base from V and 3 bases from J, leaving 10 bases between. The CDR3 sequence is CASSLGTTDYEQYF. The CDR3 coding sequence is TGTGCCAGCAGCTTAGGGACGACGGACTACGAGCAGTACTTC.